Below, 19 T cell receptor beta chains from the same sample are listed, as sequenced in a study of blood T cell repertoires in COVID-19. The assay was immunoSEQ multiplex PCR, and TCRdb's table has in-frame clones only and misses some. The table records about 250,000 clones, approximately 85% of them present only once. Sequenced material: PBMCs or T cells enriched from blood (not recorded which). Receptors originate from a woman younger than 45 who had recovered from COVID-19.

This clone was observed once. V usage is TRBV28 and J usage is TRBJ2-7, with a tentative D call TRBD1 (6 bases). From germline, CDR1 is MDHEN and CDR2 SYDVKM. Trimming removed 8 bases from V and 3 bases from J, with 14 bases in between. This CDR3 spans 13 amino acids. The CDR3 DNA reads as TGTGCCAGCCTTTACCGACAGGTCTACGAGCAGTACTTC. Its translation: CASLYRQVYEQYF.

The gene calls are TRBV6-5 and TRBJ1-1, with 11 bases that match TRBD1. From germline, CDR1 is MNHEY and CDR2 SVGAGI. The CDR3 has 14 residues. Trimming removed 6 bases from V and 5 bases from J; junction bases left unmatched: 5. As DNA, the CDR3 is TGTGCCAGCAGCCCAGGGACAGGGGGGACTGAAGCTTTCTTT. This sequence encodes CASSPGTGGTEAFF.

The CDR3 nucleotides are TGTGCCTGGAGTGTAGGGGTATATAATTCACCCCTCCACTTT. It encodes CAWSVGVYNSPLHF. V and J are TRBV30 and TRBJ1-6, with D possibly TRBD1 on 5 matching bases. Trimming took off 0 bases at V and 4 bases at J, with 7 bases between the two ends. In germline, CDR1 is GTSNPN, CDR2 SVGIG (reference sequence). This CDR3 region has 14 residues.

The chain has TRBV25-1 and TRBJ2-7; 12 bases are a match to TRBD2. Germline lookup yields CDR1 MGHDK and CDR2 SYGVNS. V shed 7 bases, J shed 0 bases, and the junction held 10 bases outside the gene matches. The CDR3 is 17 residues long. CDR3 DNA sequence: TGTGCCAGCAATTGGACTAGCGGGACTACTACCTCCTACGAGCAGTACTTC. It encodes CASNWTSGTTTSYEQYF.

Only one count was recorded for this clone. The J gene is TRBJ2-5, the V gene TRBV15; 7 positions match TRBD2. Losses at the gene ends were 1 base for V and 3 bases for J; bases not matched to a gene: 8. This CDR3 has 16 amino acids. CDR1 LNHNV and CDR2 YYDKDF come from the germline V gene (reference sequence). CDR3 amino acids: CATSRGRTSGEETQYF. In nucleotides, the CDR3 is TGTGCCACCAGCAGAGGAAGGACCAGCGGGGAAGAGACCCAGTACTTC.

This clone came up once. The CDR3 DNA follows: TGTGCCAGCAGCCCTGGGGGGGGATTCACAGATACGCAGTATTTT. Translating it yields CASSPGGGFTDTQYF. V gene TRBV9 combines with J gene TRBJ2-3; 7 bases are shared with TRBD2. After removal of 4 bases from V and 2 bases from J, the junction contained 7 bases not matched to a gene. This CDR3 region has 15 residues. The V gene's germline CDR1 is SGDLS and CDR2 YYNGEE.

With respect to this clone: This specimen includes other DNA sequences encoding the same CDR3. The gene calls are TRBV12-5 and TRBJ1-2; D is undetermined. Between the trimmed V and J ends, which lost 0 bases and 5 bases, there was a span of 19 bases. Germline CDR1 and CDR2: LGHNT and FRNRAP. This CDR3 spans 17 amino acids. The DNA of the CDR3 is TGTGCTAGTGGTTTGGTACCTCGGGTCCCGGGGTATTATGGCTACACCTTC. It translates to CASGLVPRVPGYYGYTF.

The rearrangement uses TRBV9 and TRBJ2-2; 10 bases match TRBD2. Trimming removed 3 bases from V and 7 bases from J; junction bases left unmatched: 12. The CDR3 covers 17 residues. Per the germline V gene, CDR1 is SGDLS and CDR2 is YYNGEE. The CDR3 reads CASSALPSGGSDGELFF. CDR3 sequence (DNA): TGTGCCAGCAGCGCGCTTCCTAGCGGGGGTAGTGACGGGGAGCTGTTTTTT. Full variable domain (outside the CDR3, taken from reference TRBV9 and TRBJ2-2): DSGVTQTPKHLITATGQRVTLRCSPRSGDLSVYWYQQSLDQGLQFLIQYYNGEERAKGNILERFSAQQFPDLHSELNLSSLELGDSALYFCASSALPSGGSDGELFFGEGSRLTVL.

This chain joins TRBV27 and TRBJ1-3; D ambiguous. CDR1 is MNHEY, CDR2 SMNVEV, per germline (reference sequence). The V end was cut by 0 bases, the J end by 8 bases, with 11 bases between. This CDR3 has 14 residues. The CDR3, as DNA: TGTGCCAGCAGTTTATCAGGGTTGCGGGACACCATATATTTT. As protein: CASSLSGLRDTIYF.

The chain links TRBV19 to TRBJ2-5; the D is unclear. CDR1 and CDR2 from the germline V gene are LNHDA and SQIVND (reference sequence). V was pared by 5 bases and J by 2 bases, with 12 bases between. This CDR3 comprises 14 residues. The CDR3 coding sequence is TGTGCCAGTAGTGACCGTCCTAGACAAGAGACCCAGTACTTC. Its protein is CASSDRPRQETQYF.

The chain joins TRBV7-9 to TRBJ2-7; 7 bases agree with TRBD2. This CDR3 is 16 amino acids long. From germline, CDR1 is SEHNR and CDR2 FQNEAQ (reference sequence). J was trimmed by 0 bases and V by 5 bases; bases with no gene match: 10. The DNA for the CDR3 is TGTGCCAGCAGCGCGGCGTTGGGAGGGAGCTCCTACGAGCAGTACTTC. Residues: CASSAALGGSSYEQYF.

This sequence joins TRBV7-8 and TRBJ2-5; D possibly corresponds to TRBD1 (5 bases). This CDR3 comprises 14 residues. Trimming took 5 bases from V and 5 from J, leaving 15 bases between them. Germline V gene sequence: CDR1 SGHVS, CDR2 FQNEAQ. The CDR3 protein is CASSPPRTMETQYF. The CDR3 DNA sequence: TGTGCCAGCAGCCCCCCCCGGACAATGGAGACCCAGTACTTC.

This chain connects TRBV3-1 (or the pseudogene TRBV3-2) to TRBJ2-1; 11 positions agree with TRBD2. Germline CDR1 LGHDT, CDR2 YNNKEL (reference sequence). The CDR3 is 15 residues long. The junction had 5 bases not matched to a gene; V was cut back by 2 bases and J by 8 bases. CDR3 residues: CASSQTSGSTYEQFF. As DNA, the CDR3 is TGTGCCAGCAGCCAAACTAGCGGGAGTACGTATGAGCAGTTCTTC.

In nucleotides, the CDR3 is TGTGCCTCAAACCGGGACAGGGGGCTTAACTATGGCTACACCTTC. This translates into CASNRDRGLNYGYTF. The V call is TRBV30, the J call TRBJ1-2; 12 positions agree with TRBD1. V shed 7 bases and J 1 base; nucleotides not matched to a gene: 7. This CDR3 spans 15 amino acids. CDR1 and CDR2 from the germline V gene are GTSNPN and SVGIG (reference sequence).

The CDR3 protein is CASPSGGYGTEAFF. DNA for the CDR3: TGTGCCAGCCCCTCTGGAGGGTACGGCACTGAAGCTTTCTTT. This rearrangement joins TRBV18 to TRBJ1-1; D is undetermined. V dropped 8 bases and J dropped 4 bases, with 17 bases sitting between them. The CDR3 extends over 14 amino acids. Germline CDR1 is KGHSH and CDR2 is LQKENI.

The chain couples TRBV28 to TRBJ1-6; the D is unclear. The length of the CDR3 is 19 residues. Trimming left V 6 bases short and J 4 bases short, with 25 bases between. Germline loops: CDR1 MDHEN, CDR2 SYDVKM. The CDR3 sequence is CASSPSPSPSRPYNSPLHF. CDR3 coding DNA: TGTGCCAGCAGCCCCTCTCCGTCCCCTTCCAGGCCATATAATTCACCCCTCCACTTT.

J is TRBJ2-1 and V is TRBV30; TRBD2 agrees at 12 bases. V dropped 4 bases and J dropped 6; count of bases not matched to a gene: 4. The germline gives CDR1 GTSNPN, CDR2 SVGIG (reference sequence). The CDR3 is made up of 14 amino acids. CDR3 DNA: TGTGCCTGGACCAAGACTAGCGGGAGCAATGAGCAGTTCTTC. It codes for CAWTKTSGSNEQFF.

V usage is TRBV6-5 and J usage is TRBJ2-5; TRBD2 matches at 10 bases. The CDR3 is 13 residues long. Germline-derived CDR1 and CDR2 are MNHEY and SVGAGI. J lost 2 bases, V lost 6 bases, and 0 bases had no gene match. DNA for the CDR3: TGTGCCAGCAGGGGACTAGCGCAAGAGACCCAGTACTTC. Its translation: CASRGLAQETQYF.

The V gene is TRBV18, the J gene TRBJ2-7; a weak D match, TRBD1 (6 bases). This CDR3 is 13 amino acids long. Deletions cut 3 bases from V and 2 bases from J, with 8 bases between. Germline V lookup: CDR1 KGHSH, CDR2 LQKENI. The CDR3 sequence: CASSPRGTYEQYF. CDR3 bases: TGTGCCAGCTCACCCAGGGGCACCTACGAGCAGTACTTC.